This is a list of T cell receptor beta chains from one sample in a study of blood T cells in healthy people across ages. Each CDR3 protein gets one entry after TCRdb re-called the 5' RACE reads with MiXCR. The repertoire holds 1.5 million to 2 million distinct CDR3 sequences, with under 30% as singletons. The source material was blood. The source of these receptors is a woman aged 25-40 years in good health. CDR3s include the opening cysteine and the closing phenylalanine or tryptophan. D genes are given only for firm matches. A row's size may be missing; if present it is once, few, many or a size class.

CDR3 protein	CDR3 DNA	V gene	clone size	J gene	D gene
CASSASSGTGGNEQYF	TGTGCCAGCAGCGCCTCTTCCGGGACAGGGGGGAACGAGCAGTACTTC	TRBV5-4	.	TRBJ2-7	TRBD1
CSVGDRAYERYF	TGCAGTGTTGGGGACAGGGCCTACGAGCGGTACTTC	TRBV20-1	.	TRBJ2-4	TRBD1
CASSLGLAGVEYF	TGTGCCAGCAGCTTAGGACTAGCGGGAGTCGAGTACTTC	TRBV7-9	.	TRBJ2-5	TRBD2
CSAKEAGPNSPLHF	TGCAGTGCCAAGGAGGCAGGGCCTAATTCACCCCTCCACTTT	TRBV20-1	few	TRBJ1-6	.
CASSLERVNTDTQYF	TGCGCCAGCAGCTTGGAGCGGGTTAACACAGATACGCAGTATTTT	TRBV5-1	few	TRBJ2-3	.
CASSMDRGPYEQYF	TGTGCCAGCAGTATGGACAGGGGCCCCTACGAGCAGTACTTC	TRBV27	.	TRBJ2-7	TRBD1
CAISGSGHRTNYGYTF	TGTGCCATCAGTGGGTCGGGACACAGGACTAACTATGGCTACACCTTC	TRBV10-3	.	TRBJ1-2	.
CASGSGTGSWNEQFF	TGTGCTAGTGGTTCCGGGACAGGGAGTTGGAATGAGCAGTTCTTC	TRBV12-5	.	TRBJ2-1	TRBD1
CASSPSFSANEQFF	TGCGCCAGCAGCCCATCCTTCTCGGCAAATGAGCAGTTCTTC	TRBV4-3	.	TRBJ2-1	.
CASRPRARTDTQYF	TGTGCCTCCAGGCCCCGGGCGCGCACAGATACGCAGTATTTT	TRBV6-6	few	TRBJ2-3	.
CSAFTGQDNEKLFF	TGCAGTGCTTTTACAGGGCAGGATAATGAAAAACTGTTTTTT	TRBV20-1	many	TRBJ1-4	.
CASSDEDRARNIQYF	TGTGCCAGCAGCGACGAGGACAGGGCGCGGAACATTCAGTACTTC	TRBV7-9	few	TRBJ2-4	TRBD1
CASSLGSPVQETLYF	TGTGCCAGCAGTTTAGGGTCGCCAGTTCAAGAGACCCTGTACTTC	TRBV12-3/TRBV12-4	.	TRBJ2-5	.
CASSLRQDWGYGYTF	TGTGCCAGCAGTTTACGACAGGACTGGGGCTATGGCTACACCTTC	TRBV27	few	TRBJ1-2	.
CSARVPGLFNEQYF	TGCAGTGCTAGAGTTCCTGGACTCTTCAATGAGCAGTACTTC	TRBV20-1	.	TRBJ2-5	.
CASSLRAGDQPQHF	TGTGCCAGCAGCTTACGAGCCGGGGATCAGCCCCAGCATTTT	TRBV7-9	.	TRBJ1-5	.
CSAGLSGPGSTIYF	TGCAGTGCGGGACTGTCGGGTCCGGGTAGCACCATATATTTT	TRBV20-1	few	TRBJ1-3	.
CASRDRAGRGYTF	TGTGCCAGCAGGGACAGGGCTGGTAGGGGCTACACCTTC	TRBV28	few	TRBJ1-2	TRBD1
CSVKTPQGLTQYF	TGCAGCGTCAAAACACCGCAGGGCTTGACCCAGTACTTC	TRBV29-1	many	TRBJ2-5	.
CAIRDRGFSGNTIYF	TGTGCCATCAGGGACAGGGGGTTCTCTGGAAACACCATATATTTT	TRBV10-3	.	TRBJ1-3	TRBD1
CASSQGQHRLYGYTF	TGTGCCAGCAGCCAAGGACAGCATAGACTCTATGGCTACACCTTC	TRBV12-3/TRBV12-4	.	TRBJ1-2	.
CASRTGTGDKQHF	TGTGCCAGCAGGACCGGGACAGGGGATAAACAGCATTTT	TRBV28	once	TRBJ1-5	TRBD1
CATSDFPSSNEQFF	TGTGCCACCAGTGATTTCCCTAGCAGCAATGAGCAGTTCTTC	TRBV24-1	many	TRBJ2-1	.
CASSPSRLAGASNEQFF	TGTGCCAGCAGCCCCTCGAGACTAGCGGGAGCATCAAATGAGCAGTTCTTC	TRBV6-2/TRBV6-3	.	TRBJ2-1	TRBD2
CASSDTPLSYEQYF	TGCGCCAGCAGTGACACGCCCCTCTCCTACGAGCAGTACTTC	TRBV10-2	.	TRBJ2-7	.
CASSSLAGRYEQFF	TGTGCCAGCAGCTCCCTAGCGGGAAGGTATGAGCAGTTCTTC	TRBV7-9	.	TRBJ2-1	TRBD2
CATRPGTGVSGELFF	TGTGCCACCAGACCCGGGACAGGGGTCTCTGGGGAGCTGTTTTTT	TRBV24-1	.	TRBJ2-2	TRBD1
CSAPDKASPGTQYF	TGCAGTGCCCCGGACAAGGCATCCCCTGGGACCCAGTACTTC	TRBV20-1	.	TRBJ2-5	.
CASSPSLGGGNTEAFF	TGTGCCAGCTCACCCTCACTCGGAGGGGGGAACACTGAAGCTTTCTTT	TRBV18	.	TRBJ1-1	.
CATSRGGSETSDTQYF	TGTGCCACCAGCAGAGGAGGTAGCGAGACCTCAGATACGCAGTATTTT	TRBV15	few	TRBJ2-3	.
CASSLEAGSGEQYF	TGTGCCAGCAGCTTGGAAGCAGGTTCGGGCGAGCAGTACTTC	TRBV5-4	.	TRBJ2-7	.
CASSYRTGANTEAFF	TGTGCCAGCAGTTATCGGACAGGGGCGAACACTGAAGCTTTCTTT	TRBV6-5	.	TRBJ1-1	TRBD1